The subject of this entry is one T cell receptor beta chain. Its antigen is currently unknown. This sample is drawn from a study of vaccination effects on CD4 cells after COVID-19. Study in general: Convalescent patients, a few in all, were sampled both early and late after vaccination. After 1.5 million to 2 million PBMC were placed in each well, they were cultured with roughly 11 IU/ml IL-2 and 10 ug/ml peptides.

The CDR3 contains 15 residues. The V and J ends lost 1 base and 5 bases, in that order; junction bases with no gene match: 3. Per the germline V gene, CDR1 is SEHNR and CDR2 is FQNEAQ (reference sequence). Some clones are missing from TCRdb's copy, which holds only in-frame ones; the method was immunoSEQ multiplex PCR. The sample has about 34,000 clones; roughly four fifths are singletons. Investigators separated out CD4+ T cells once around eleven days of culture had passed. This person caught SARS-CoV-2 sometime from March to December 2020, and PCR testing confirmed the infection. Each person got two doses of an mRNA SARS-CoV-2 vaccine, BNT162b2 or mRNA-1273.

The chain uses TRBV7-9 and TRBJ2-2, with TRBD2 matching 8 bases. The TCR was taken from a human donor who had a prior SARS-CoV-2 infection. Sample: CD4+ T cells from PBMCs cultured without peptide, taken after COVID-19 vaccination. Written as DNA, the CDR3 is TGTGCCAGCAGCTTAGAAGGCGGGAGGACCGGGGAGCTGTTTTTT. Its protein product is CASSLEGGRTGELFF.